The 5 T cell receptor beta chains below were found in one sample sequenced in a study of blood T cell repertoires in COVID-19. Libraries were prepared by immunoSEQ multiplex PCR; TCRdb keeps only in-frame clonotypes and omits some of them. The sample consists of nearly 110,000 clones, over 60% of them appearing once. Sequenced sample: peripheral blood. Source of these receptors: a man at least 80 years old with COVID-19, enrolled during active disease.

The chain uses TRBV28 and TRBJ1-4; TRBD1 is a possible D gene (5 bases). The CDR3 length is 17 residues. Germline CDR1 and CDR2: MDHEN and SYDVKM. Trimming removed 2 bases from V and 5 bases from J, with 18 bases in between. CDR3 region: CASSLPLTGVSNEKLFF. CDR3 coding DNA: TGTGCCAGCAGTTTACCGCTTACAGGAGTTAGCAATGAAAAACTGTTTTTT. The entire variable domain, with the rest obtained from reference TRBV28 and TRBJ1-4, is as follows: DVKVTQSSRYLVKRTGEKVFLECVQDMDHENMFWYRQDPGLGLRLIYFSYDVKMKEKGDIPEGYSVSREKKERFSLILESASTNQTSMYLCASSLPLTGVSNEKLFFGSGTQLSVL.

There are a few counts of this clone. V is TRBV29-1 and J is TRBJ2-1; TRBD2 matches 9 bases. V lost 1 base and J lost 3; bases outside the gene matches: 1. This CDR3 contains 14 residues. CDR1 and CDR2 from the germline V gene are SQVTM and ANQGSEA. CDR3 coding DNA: TGCAGCGTTGAAGGACTAGCGGTCTACAATGAGCAGTTCTTC. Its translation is CSVEGLAVYNEQFF.

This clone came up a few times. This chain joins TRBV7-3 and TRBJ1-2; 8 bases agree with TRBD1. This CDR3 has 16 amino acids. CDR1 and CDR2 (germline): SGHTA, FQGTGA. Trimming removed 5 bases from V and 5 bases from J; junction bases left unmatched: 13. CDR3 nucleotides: TGTGCCAGCAGCCCGACAGGGGCTGGGGGCAATTATGGCTACACCTTC. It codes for CASSPTGAGGNYGYTF.

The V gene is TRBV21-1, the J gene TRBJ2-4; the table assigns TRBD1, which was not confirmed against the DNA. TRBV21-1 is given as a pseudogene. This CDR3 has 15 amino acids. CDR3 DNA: TGTGCCAGCAGCAAACTTCGCAGGGTAGTCAACATTCAGTACTTC. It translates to CASSKLRRVVNIQYF.

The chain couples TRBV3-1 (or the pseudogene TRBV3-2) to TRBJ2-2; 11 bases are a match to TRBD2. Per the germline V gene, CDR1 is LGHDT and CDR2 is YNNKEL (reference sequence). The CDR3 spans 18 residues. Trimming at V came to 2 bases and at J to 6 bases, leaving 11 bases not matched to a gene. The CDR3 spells CASSQNGLAGFMSGELFF. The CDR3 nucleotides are TGTGCCAGCAGCCAAAACGGACTAGCGGGTTTCATGTCCGGGGAGCTGTTTTTT.